A selection of T cell receptor beta chains follows, all from one sample in a study of cytomegalovirus exposure and HLA in healthy donors. Clones were sequenced by immunoSEQ multiplex PCR, and TCRdb holds only the in-frame ones, with some missing. The sample holds around 130,000 clones; about 80% are singletons and the top ten take roughly 3%. The specimen was PBMCs. The source of these receptors is a male donor in good health and CMV-seronegative. Both conserved end residues are part of each CDR3. The D gene is left open where the match is weak. Size tells how often a clone was seen (once, few, many) or the class of an expanded clone, and some rows leave it out.

D	size	V	J	CDR3	DNA
TRBD2	few	TRBV5-1	TRBJ2-1	CASAGPSGSSYNEQFF	TGCGCCAGCGCGGGTCCTAGCGGGAGCTCCTACAATGAGCAGTTCTTC
NA	NA	TRBV4-2	TRBJ1-1	CASSQGAAQGAFF	TGTGCCAGCAGCCAAGGGGCCGCCCAGGGAGCTTTCTTT
NA	NA	TRBV4-2	TRBJ2-3	CASSRLHTDTQYF	TGTGCCAGCAGCCGACTCCACACAGATACGCAGTATTTT
TRBD1	NA	TRBV7-6	TRBJ1-3	CASSLTGGSGNTIYF	TGTGCCAGCAGCTTAACAGGGGGCTCTGGAAACACCATATATTTT
TRBD1	NA	TRBV5-1	TRBJ2-7	CASSSRRGQEYEQYF	TGCGCCAGCAGCTCACGTCGCGGACAGGAGTACGAGCAGTACTTC
NA	NA	TRBV5-1	TRBJ2-2	CASSNDRHTGELFF	TGCGCCAGCAGCAACGACAGACACACCGGGGAGCTGTTTTTT
NA	NA	TRBV19	TRBJ2-2	CASTLTMTGELFF	TGTGCCTCGACACTGACGATGACCGGGGAGCTGTTTTTT
NA	few	TRBV6-6	TRBJ2-1	CASTQSGVFYNEQFF	TGTGCCAGCACTCAGTCAGGGGTGTTCTACAATGAGCAGTTCTTC
NA	NA	TRBV10-1	TRBJ2-3	CASSEAAGRTHTQYF	TGCGCCAGCAGTGAGGCGGCGGGGCGTACACATACGCAGTATTTT
TRBD1	few	TRBV10-3	TRBJ1-3	CAISESSGRGTGNKRRNTIYF	TGTGCCATCAGTGAGTCGTCGGGGAGGGGGACAGGGAATAAACGGAGGAACACCATATATTTT
NA	NA	TRBV5-1	TRBJ1-1	CASSLLGTKNTEAFF	TGCGCCAGCAGCTTGTTGGGGACTAAGAACACTGAAGCTTTCTTT
NA	NA	TRBV9	TRBJ2-7	CASSVGAGLLSEQYF	TGTGCCAGCAGCGTAGGGGCAGGCCTCCTTTCCGAGCAGTACTTC
TRBD1	NA	TRBV30	TRBJ1-1	CAWRGNRDRGPEAFF	TGTGCCTGGAGAGGAAACCGGGACAGGGGCCCTGAAGCTTTCTTT
NA	NA	TRBV6-1	TRBJ1-4	CASRGGHVEKLFF	TGTGCCAGCCGTGGCGGCCACGTTGAAAAACTGTTTTTT
NA	NA	TRBV9	TRBJ1-2	CASSVASGGSNYGYTF	TGTGCCAGCAGCGTAGCTTCTGGGGGGAGTAACTATGGCTACACCTTC
NA	NA	TRBV5-1	TRBJ2-7	CASSSGGTDYEQYF	TGCGCCAGCAGCTCGGGGGGGACAGACTACGAGCAGTACTTC
TRBD2	once	TRBV5-1	TRBJ2-1	CASKTSGTIYNEQFF	TGCGCCAGCAAGACTAGCGGGACGATTTACAATGAGCAGTTCTTC
TRBD1	NA	TRBV19	TRBJ1-1	CASSTSTGLIAFF	TGTGCCAGTTCAACGTCGACAGGGCTGATCGCTTTCTTT
TRBD1	NA	TRBV18	TRBJ1-5	CASSPLDRSLSSGNQPQHF	TGTGCCAGCTCACCCTTGGACAGGTCCCTTTCGTCCGGCAATCAGCCCCAGCATTTT
NA	NA	TRBV7-9	TRBJ2-2	CASSFGDTGELFF	TGTGCCAGCAGCTTTGGAGACACCGGGGAGCTGTTTTTT
TRBD2	few	TRBV6-5	TRBJ2-3	CASSGLGVDTQYF	TGTGCCAGCAGTGGACTAGGGGTTGATACGCAGTATTTT
TRBD2	NA	TRBV27	TRBJ2-1	CASSLSAGEAYNEQFF	TGTGCCAGCAGTTTAAGCGCGGGGGAAGCCTACAATGAGCAGTTCTTC
NA	NA	TRBV7-9	TRBJ2-7	CSSSLAQGLEQYF	TGTTCCAGCAGCTTAGCGCAGGGGCTCGAGCAGTACTTC
NA	NA	TRBV9	TRBJ1-2	CASSVAGNGYGYTF	TGTGCCAGCAGCGTAGCGGGGAATGGATATGGCTACACCTTC
NA	NA	TRBV28	TRBJ2-7	CASSLGQVYEQYF	TGTGCCAGCAGCCTGGGACAAGTCTACGAGCAGTACTTC
TRBD1	NA	TRBV27	TRBJ1-2	CASLGTGGAGYTF	TGTGCCAGCCTAGGGACAGGGGGCGCGGGCTACACCTTC
TRBD1	NA	TRBV7-6	TRBJ2-7	CASSPGTGGEQYF	TGTGCCAGCAGCCCCGGGACAGGGGGCGAGCAGTACTTC
TRBD2	NA	TRBV7-6	TRBJ2-1	CASSLGLPGGPDNEQFF	TGTGCCAGCAGCTTAGGCCTTCCGGGGGGGCCCGACAATGAGCAGTTCTTC
TRBD1	NA	TRBV7-6	TRBJ2-1	CASSVRPQGVDEQFF	TGTGCCAGCAGCGTCAGACCCCAGGGGGTGGATGAGCAGTTCTTC
NA	NA	TRBV7-8	TRBJ1-2	CASSLKQGRGGYTF	TGTGCCAGCAGCTTGAAACAGGGAAGGGGAGGCTACACCTTC
NA	NA	TRBV21-1	TRBJ1-4	CASSKVKREQQTNEKLFF	TGTGCCAGCAGCAAAGTCAAGAGGGAACAGCAAACTAATGAAAAACTGTTTTTT
NA	NA	TRBV18	TRBJ1-2	CASSPLESNYGYTF	TGTGCCAGCTCACCTTTAGAATCTAACTATGGCTACACCTTC
TRBD2	NA	TRBV6-1	TRBJ2-1	CASSAAGEVGEQFF	TGTGCCAGCAGTGCAGCGGGAGAAGTGGGTGAGCAGTTCTTC
NA	NA	TRBV7-2	TRBJ2-6	CASSPNRGGANVLTF	TGTGCCAGCAGCCCCAATAGGGGTGGGGCCAACGTCCTGACTTTC
NA	few	TRBV7-3	TRBJ1-2	CASSLTPDSYSLVYGYTF	TGTGCCAGCAGCTTAACCCCGGACAGCTACTCTCTAGTCTATGGCTACACCTTC
TRBD1	NA	TRBV5-1	TRBJ2-5	CASGSGQGTETQYF	TGCGCCAGCGGTTCGGGACAGGGGACAGAGACCCAGTACTTC
NA	NA	TRBV6-1	TRBJ1-1	CASRSGNTEAFF	TGTGCCAGCAGGTCCGGTAACACTGAAGCTTTCTTT
NA	NA	TRBV18	TRBJ1-2	CASSLQGIDYGYTF	TGTGCCAGCTCACTACAGGGAATCGACTATGGCTACACCTTC
NA	NA	TRBV29-1	TRBJ1-5	CSVAGQEFQPQHF	TGCAGCGTTGCTGGTCAGGAATTTCAGCCCCAGCATTTT
TRBD1	NA	TRBV4-1	TRBJ1-6	CASSQDLDRGSPLHF	TGCGCCAGCAGCCAAGACTTGGACAGGGGATCACCCCTCCACTTT
NA	NA	TRBV5-4	TRBJ1-2	CASSRRAPVGYGYTF	TGTGCCAGCAGCCGCAGGGCCCCGGTAGGGTATGGCTACACCTTC
TRBD1	NA	TRBV5-1	TRBJ2-7	CASSPGTGPISYEQYF	TGCGCCAGCAGTCCCGGGACAGGGCCCATCTCCTACGAGCAGTACTTC
TRBD1	NA	TRBV5-1	TRBJ1-2	CASSLRQGLTNYGYTF	TGCGCCAGCAGCTTACGACAGGGGCTAACTAACTATGGCTACACCTTC
TRBD1	NA	TRBV2	TRBJ2-7	CASSIDIGQVNF	TGTGCCAGCAGTATAGACATCGGACAGGTAAACTTC
TRBD1	NA	TRBV5-1	TRBJ2-6	CASSLVGQGWSGANGLTF	TGCGCCAGCAGCTTGGTTGGACAGGGGTGGTCTGGGGCCAACGGCCTGACTTTC
NA	NA	TRBV4-1	TRBJ2-5	CASSQVEARVKETQYF	TGCGCCAGCAGCCAAGTTGAGGCCAGGGTTAAAGAGACCCAGTACTTC
TRBD2	NA	TRBV4-1	TRBJ2-1	CASSRLGGLGYAEQFF	TGCGCCAGCAGCCGCCTTGGGGGACTAGGGTATGCTGAGCAGTTCTTC
NA	NA	TRBV6-4	TRBJ1-2	CASSERGQDVTF	TGTGCCAGCAGTGAACGGGGACAAGATGTGACCTTC
TRBD1	NA	TRBV7-9	TRBJ1-6	CASSSRDSPNENSPLHF	TGTGCCAGCAGCTCCCGGGACAGTCCGAATGAGAATTCACCCCTCCACTTT